This entry features one T cell receptor beta chain sequence. Each PCR reaction had synthetic TCR analog templates spiked into it. Measured with immunoSEQ multiplex PCR; TCRdb has only the in-frame clones, and not every one. The sample yields around 110,000 clones, more than 85% seen once. Time point of the sample: peripheral blood 6 weeks after treatment start. Urothelial carcinoma affected the patients, and it was locally advanced or metastatic. Pretreatment sampling and on-treatment sampling together yielded between 1 and 8 samples for each patient. The sample belongs to a study of PD-L1 blockade in urothelial cancer. As for the study in general: Treatment start was followed by blood analysis at 3 weeks (second dose) and again at 6 weeks.

The CDR3 sequence is 13 residues long. This receptor was obtained from a man between 60 and 70 years old with urothelial cancer. The sample in question was PBMCs, obtained around atezolizumab (anti-PD-L1) treatment. The genes are TRBV21-1 and TRBJ2-3; no DNA check was done on the table's D call, TRBD1. TRBV21-1 is annotated as a pseudogene. In DNA form, the CDR3 reads TGTGCCAGCACCTGGGACAGATCGGATACGCAGTATTTT. This codes for CASTWDRSDTQYF.